Listed here is a single TCR beta chain. Its antigen is as yet unknown. The record originates from a study of shared clonotypes between healthy human individuals. Study observations and caveats: Sequencing depth was predicted to influence how clonotypes are shared among donors.

Here immunoSEQ multiplex PCR was the method, and the copy in TCRdb shows in-frame clones only, minus some. This sample has millions of clones; about 92% occur once, and the top ten carry over 0.12%. V lost 8 bases and J 10 bases, leaving 15 bases between the germline ends. CDR1 and CDR2 from the germline V gene are SEHNR and FQNEAQ (reference sequence). The CDR3 runs 13 residues. Donors, without exception, were Caucasian adults residing in Nashville, Tennessee. The rearrangement links TRBV7-9 to TRBJ1-6, with a weak D call TRBD1 (5 bases). The sequenced material came from naive CD4+ T cells sorted from blood. Regarding subset: CD45RA+ positively selected. This receptor was taken from a man aged 18 to 35 in good health. CDR3 in DNA: TGTGCCAGCGGGTGGGACCTTCGATCACCCCTCCACTTT. It translates to CASGWDLRSPLHF.